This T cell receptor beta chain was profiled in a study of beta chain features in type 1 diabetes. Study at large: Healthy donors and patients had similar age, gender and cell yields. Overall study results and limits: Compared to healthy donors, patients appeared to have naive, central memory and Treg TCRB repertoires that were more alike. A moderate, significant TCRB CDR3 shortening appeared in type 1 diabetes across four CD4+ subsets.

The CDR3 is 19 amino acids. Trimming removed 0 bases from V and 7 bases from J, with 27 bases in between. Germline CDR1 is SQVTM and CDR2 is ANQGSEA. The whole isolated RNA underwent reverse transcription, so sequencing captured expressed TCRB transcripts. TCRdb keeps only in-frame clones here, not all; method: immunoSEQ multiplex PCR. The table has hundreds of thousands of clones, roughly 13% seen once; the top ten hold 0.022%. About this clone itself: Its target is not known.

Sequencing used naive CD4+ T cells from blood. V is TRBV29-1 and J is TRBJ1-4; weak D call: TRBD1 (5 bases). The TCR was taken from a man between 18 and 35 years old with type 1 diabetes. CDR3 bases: TGCAGCGTTGAAGATGAGAACTCCCTAATCAAAGAGGGGCGTGAAAAACTGTTTTTT. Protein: CSVEDENSLIKEGREKLFF.